These 8 T cell receptor beta chains came from one sample sequenced in a study of T-cell reconstitution after alpha-beta-depleted transplantation in children. This sample's TCRbeta library carried unique molecular identifier barcodes. TCRdb processed the PCR reads anew with MiXCR; each CDR3 protein has one entry. The data show about 110,000 distinct CDR3 sequences, 10% seen once. The specimen was PBMCs from the stem cell graft donor, collected from the stem cell graft. The receptors here all came from a human donor who donated a stem cell graft to a child with acute lymphoblastic leukemia.

At least ten counts were recorded for this clonotype. This rearrangement joins TRBV7-9 to TRBJ1-4; D is unresolved. The length of the CDR3 is 16 residues. V was shortened by 7 bases and J by 8 bases, with 23 bases between the two germline ends. The germline V gene encodes CDR1 SEHNR and CDR2 FQNEAQ (reference sequence). The CDR3 nucleotides are TGTGCCAGCACCAGAACGGGCCGAACCTCCGGCGAAAAACTGTTTTTT. This sequence encodes CASTRTGRTSGEKLFF.

In its sample, this clonotype was seen many times. V usage is TRBV20-1 and J usage is TRBJ2-5; tentative D call: TRBD2 (6 bases). This CDR3 comprises 14 residues. The V and J ends lost 3 bases and 4 bases respectively, with 15 bases between them. Germline values: CDR1 DFQATT, CDR2 SNEGSKA (reference sequence). The DNA for the CDR3 is TGCAGTGCTAGGGGAGGAGGCAACAGAGAGACCCAGTACTTC. Translation gives CSARGGGNRETQYF.

This clonotype was seen at least ten times. CDR3 region: CASSLALGQEETQYF. CDR3 in DNA: TGCGCCAGCAGCTTGGCCTTGGGGCAGGAAGAGACCCAGTACTTC. The chain couples TRBV5-1 to TRBJ2-5; D is possibly TRBD1 (5 bases). The germline V gene has CDR1 SGHRS and CDR2 YFSETQ. The CDR3 has 15 residues. Trimming shortened V by 0 bases and J by 3 bases, and 12 bases separated the two germline ends.

Note on this clonotype: A much larger clone is a single base away; this may be a read error. This chain uses TRBV5-1 with TRBJ2-3; 9 positions match TRBD1. There are 15 residues in the CDR3. V dropped 3 bases and J dropped 8; count of bases not matched to a gene: 10. Looked up from germline, CDR1 is SGHRS and CDR2 is YFSETQ. CDR3 coding DNA: TGCGCCAGCAGCTGGACAGGGGCAGGGTCAGCTACGCAGTATTTT. Amino acid sequence: CASSWTGAGSATQYF.

This clonotype was found many times. The chain carries TRBV28 and TRBJ1-2, with D possibly TRBD1 on 5 matching bases. This CDR3 contains 16 residues. Deletions cut 3 bases from V and 6 bases from J, with 20 bases between. Germline V gene lookup returns CDR1 MDHEN and CDR2 SYDVKM. CDR3 sequence (DNA): TGTGCCAGCAGTTTTAGGGGCGGGGAGTCCATCCATGGCTACACCTTC. It translates to CASSFRGGESIHGYTF.

The table lists this clonotype with many counts. The genes are TRBV4-3 and TRBJ1-1; D uncertain. Per germline, CDR1 LGHNA and CDR2 YSLEER. V dropped 4 bases and J dropped 2 bases, with 8 bases sitting between them. This CDR3 has 13 amino acids. Written as DNA, the CDR3 is TGCGCCAGCAGCCCTCTGGGTAACACTGAAGCTTTCTTT. This codes for CASSPLGNTEAFF.

This clonotype was detected many times. The gene calls are TRBV20-1 and TRBJ1-5; D gene ambiguous. Trimming removed 0 bases at V and 12 bases at J, with 6 bases between. The CDR3 runs 10 residues. The V gene's germline CDR1 is DFQATT and CDR2 SNEGSKA (reference sequence). CDR3 in amino acids: CSARDGLQHF. The DNA of the CDR3 is TGCAGTGCTAGAGACGGTCTCCAGCATTTT.

For this clonotype: A read error may be the cause here, since a much bigger clone is one base away. The rearrangement links TRBV12-3 or TRBV12-4 to TRBJ2-7; maybe TRBD1 (5 bases). V lost 4 bases and J lost 8, with 24 bases in between. This CDR3 contains 16 residues. CDR3 nucleotides: TGTGCCAGCAGTTCCACAGGAACCCCTAGGAGATACAAGCAGTACTTC. Amino acids: CASSSTGTPRRYKQYF.